Below are 4 T cell receptor beta chains sequenced from a single sample in a study of T-cell reconstitution after alpha-beta-depleted transplantation in children. TCRbeta library construction was performed incorporating unique molecular identifiers. TCRdb processed the PCR reads anew with MiXCR; each CDR3 protein has one entry. The sample has 150,000 to 250,000 distinct CDR3 sequences, roughly 6.5% seen once. The source material was PBMCs, sampled before TCRalphabeta/CD19-depleted stem cell transplant. The receptors derive from a girl less than two years old with combined immunodeficiency, due to receive a stem cell transplant.

This clonotype came up many times. In DNA form, the CDR3 reads TGTGCCAGCAGCCGGGACTCCCTGAGCTCCTACGAGCAGTACTTC. This encodes CASSRDSLSSYEQYF. This chain uses TRBV7-4 with TRBJ2-7; TRBD2 might be the D (6 bases). CDR3 length equals 15 residues. Germline assignment: CDR1 SGHVT and CDR2 SQSDAQ. Deletions cut 5 bases from V and 0 bases from J, with 14 bases between.

Many counts were recorded for this clonotype. This chain uses TRBV15 with TRBJ2-3, with D unresolved. The CDR3 is 11 residues long. V lost 1 base to trimming and J lost 10 bases, with 6 bases between them. CDR1 is LNHNV, CDR2 YYDKDF, per germline (reference sequence). The CDR3 region is CATSRGVAQYF. The CDR3 DNA is TGTGCCACCAGCAGAGGGGTAGCGCAGTATTTT.

This clonotype occurred many times. The chain links TRBV6-5 to TRBJ2-7, with D perhaps matching TRBD1 (6 bases). Deletions cut 2 bases from V and 4 bases from J, with 6 bases between. This CDR3 has 12 amino acids. Looked up from germline, CDR1 is MNHEY and CDR2 is SVGAGI. DNA of the CDR3: TGTGCCAGCAGTTACAGGGGGTACGAGCAGTACTTC. Its protein product is CASSYRGYEQYF.

This clonotype was seen many times. The rearrangement joins TRBV12-3 or TRBV12-4 to TRBJ1-2; weak D call: TRBD1 (6 bases). CDR3 length: 15 amino acids. V lost 5 bases and J lost 5, with 18 bases in between. The CDR3 protein is CASSRGPASLYGYTF. The CDR3 nucleotides read TGTGCCAGCAGTCGGGGGCCTGCTTCCCTTTATGGCTACACCTTC.